What follows describes a single T cell receptor (beta chain). This entry comes from a study of blood T cell repertoires in COVID-19. Trimming took 2 bases from V and 5 from J; bases not matched to a gene: 3. The V gene's germline CDR1 is SGDLS and CDR2 YYNGEE. The CDR3 sequence is 15 residues long. In the authors' workflow: For nucleated cells, counts were estimated from reference gene primer amplification. Measured with immunoSEQ multiplex PCR; TCRdb has only the in-frame clones, and not every one. V, J and clone size are those of that table, while D and trimming were read from the DNA. The data show just over 65,000 clones, 86% seen once.

The sample consisted of peripheral blood. The chain employs TRBV9 and TRBJ2-1; TRBD2 matches at 11 bases. The clonotype comes from a man between 25 and 39 years old with acute or convalescent COVID-19. The CDR3 is CASSVGLADHNEQFF. Written as DNA, the CDR3 is TGTGCCAGCAGCGTGGGACTAGCGGACCACAATGAGCAGTTCTTC. Filled out from reference TRBV9 and TRBJ2-1, the complete variable domain reads DSGVTQTPKHLITATGQRVTLRCSPRSGDLSVYWYQQSLDQGLQFLIQYYNGEERAKGNILERFSAQQFPDLHSELNLSSLELGDSALYFCASSVGLADHNEQFFGPGTRLTVL.